The 29 T cell receptor beta chains in this list originate from one sample, sequenced in a study of T-cell reconstitution after alpha-beta-depleted transplantation in children. Unique molecular identifiers were built into the TCRbeta library. TCRdb used MiXCR to reprocess the PCR reads, holding one entry per CDR3 protein. Of hundreds of thousands of distinct CDR3 sequences in the sample, around 16% were seen once. The specimen was PBMCs from the stem cell graft donor, collected from the stem cell graft. These receptors all come from a human donor who donated a stem cell graft to a child with acute myeloid leukemia.

V is TRBV20-1 and J is TRBJ1-4, with no clear D. Germline-derived CDR1 and CDR2 are DFQATT and SNEGSKA (reference sequence). This CDR3 has 12 residues. Between the trimmed V and J ends, which lost 4 bases and 7 bases, there was a span of 10 bases. As DNA, the CDR3 is TGCAGTGCTACGCCCCATGGTGAAAAACTGTTTTTT. This translates into CSATPHGEKLFF.

This clonotype was seen repeatedly, ten times or more. The gene calls are TRBV12-3 or TRBV12-4 and TRBJ1-5; TRBD1 might be the D (5 bases). The length of the CDR3 is 15 residues. V was pared by 3 bases and J by 4 bases, with 13 bases between. The CDR3 nucleotides read TGTGCCAGCAGTTTCGGAACAGGAGCAAATCAGCCCCAGCATTTT. Amino acid sequence: CASSFGTGANQPQHF.

The chain uses TRBV7-2 and TRBJ2-1, with D perhaps matching TRBD1 (5 bases). Germline V CDR1 and CDR2: SGHTA, FQGNSA. CDR3 length equals 15 residues. The germline V and J ends were trimmed by 5 bases and 6 bases, with 17 bases remaining between them. CDR3 in DNA: TGTGCCAGCAGCGCCCAGGGTGCGAATGGCAATGAGCAGTTCTTC. This sequence encodes CASSAQGANGNEQFF.

This clonotype was counted only a few times. This chain links TRBV6-5 with TRBJ1-4, with TRBD1 matching 11 bases. CDR3 length: 17 amino acids. The ends lost 4 bases at V and 7 bases at J; junction bases unmatched: 11. Per the germline V gene, CDR1 is MNHEY and CDR2 is SVGAGI. CDR3 sequence (DNA): TGTGCCAGCAGTTCTCACCAGGGGACAGGGGGACGTGAAAAACTGTTTTTT. Translating it yields CASSSHQGTGGREKLFF.

The chain carries TRBV5-1 and TRBJ2-1; 9 bases align to TRBD1. Per the germline V gene, CDR1 is SGHRS and CDR2 is YFSETQ. The CDR3 is 12 residues long. Germline trimming cut 2 bases from V and 16 bases from J; bases unmatched to any gene: 7. CDR3 nucleotide sequence: TGCGCCAGCAGCTTTGACAGGGGGAGGTTTTTCTTC. This sequence encodes CASSFDRGRFFF.

This clonotype was found many times. This chain uses TRBV30 with TRBJ2-6; D gene unclear. Germline V CDR1 and CDR2: GTSNPN, SVGIG (reference sequence). The CDR3 consists of 15 residues. V lost 3 bases and J 0 bases, leaving 9 bases between the germline ends. The DNA of the CDR3 is TGTGCCTGGAGCCCAATTTTCTCTGGGGCCAACGTCCTGACTTTC. Its protein is CAWSPIFSGANVLTF.

The V and J genes are TRBV7-2 and TRBJ1-1; 7 nucleotides line up with TRBD1. This CDR3 has 14 amino acids. Germline V CDR1 and CDR2: SGHTA, FQGNSA. V trimming: 1 base; J trimming: 4 bases; junction bases outside the gene matches: 3. The DNA of the CDR3 is TGTGCCAGCAGCTTAGAGGGGGCGGCCACTGAAGCTTTCTTT. Translated: CASSLEGAATEAFF.

This clonotype was detected only a few times. The rearrangement links TRBV5-1 to TRBJ1-1, with D unresolved. With 4 bases removed from V and 4 bases from J, the gap between germline ends came to 20 bases. Germline CDR1 and CDR2: SGHRS and YFSETQ. The CDR3 is made up of 16 amino acids. The DNA of the CDR3 is TGCGCCAGCAGCACATTCCGGGTGGGTACGGCCACTGAAGCTTTCTTT. Residues: CASSTFRVGTATEAFF.

The rearrangement links TRBV13 to TRBJ1-2; D is ambiguous. Germline V gives CDR1 PRHDT, CDR2 FYEKMQ (reference sequence). V was trimmed by 5 bases and J by 3 bases, leaving 10 bases between them. The CDR3 spans 13 residues. The DNA of the CDR3 is TGTGCCAGCAGCCGAGGAGCTGACTATGGCTACACCTTC. Translated: CASSRGADYGYTF.

This clonotype appeared a few times. V is TRBV12-3 or TRBV12-4 and J is TRBJ2-3; D unresolved. CDR3 length: 14 residues. Trimming removed 2 bases at V and 2 bases at J, with 8 bases between. CDR3 nucleotide sequence: TGTGCCAGCAGTTTAACGAGAGCCACAGATACGCAGTATTTT. This sequence encodes CASSLTRATDTQYF.

This clonotype was seen at least ten times. The chain uses TRBV5-6 and TRBJ2-1, with 9 bases fitting TRBD2. CDR3 length: 14 residues. Germline lookup yields CDR1 SGHDT and CDR2 YYEEEE. V shed 3 bases, J shed 7 bases, and the junction held 5 bases outside the gene matches. CDR3 nucleotides: TGTGCCAGCAGCTCGGGGACTAGCAGGAATGAGCAGTTCTTC. The encoded protein is CASSSGTSRNEQFF.

This clonotype was picked up many times. The chain uses TRBV7-2 and TRBJ2-7, with 9 bases matching TRBD1. The V and J ends lost 5 bases and 3 bases, in that order; junction bases with no gene match: 5. Germline lookup yields CDR1 SGHTA and CDR2 FQGNSA. There are 14 residues in the CDR3. The CDR3: CASSRGQGLYEQYF. The CDR3 coding sequence is TGTGCCAGCAGCCGGGGACAGGGACTCTACGAGCAGTACTTC.

This clonotype has only a few counts. This chain uses TRBV5-1 with TRBJ2-3; 13 bases match TRBD2. The germline V gene encodes CDR1 SGHRS and CDR2 YFSETQ. This CDR3 spans 19 amino acids. V shed 2 bases and J 1 base; nucleotides not matched to a gene: 10. CDR3 nucleotide sequence: TGCGCCAGCAGCTTCCTGGGGGGACTAGCGGGATCTGGCACAGATACGCAGTATTTT. Its protein product is CASSFLGGLAGSGTDTQYF.

This clonotype was detected only a few times. The rearrangement uses TRBV5-5 and TRBJ2-3; 11 nucleotides align to TRBD2. The germline gives CDR1 SGHKS, CDR2 YYEKEE (reference sequence). V shed 2 bases, J shed 6 bases, and the junction held 14 bases outside the gene matches. This CDR3 is built from 18 residues. The CDR3 nucleotides are TGTGCCAGCAGCTTTCTAGCGGGGGGAGCTGCTCGCTCCGATACGCAGTATTTT. Translated, it gives CASSFLAGGAARSDTQYF. Looking up the rest from reference TRBV5-5 and TRBJ2-3 gives the full variable domain: DAGVTQSPTHLIKTRGQQVTLRCSPISGHKSVSWYQQVLGQGPQFIFQYYEKEERGRGNFPDRFSARQFPNYSSELNVNALLLGDSALYLCASSFLAGGAARSDTQYFGPGTRLTVL.

This clonotype was observed a handful of times. The V call is TRBV5-1, the J call TRBJ1-6, with TRBD1 as a possible D gene (6 bases). The V end was cut by 0 bases, the J end by 5 bases, with 12 bases between. CDR1 and CDR2 from the germline V gene are SGHRS and YFSETQ. There are 16 residues in the CDR3. CDR3: CASSLVGGPDNSPLHF. The CDR3, as DNA: TGCGCCAGCAGCTTGGTCGGGGGGCCGGATAATTCACCCCTCCACTTT.

This clonotype was detected ten times or more. The chain combines TRBV20-1 with TRBJ1-1; D is undetermined. V was cut by 5 bases and J by 5 bases, with 9 bases left in between. There are 11 residues in the CDR3. Germline V gene lookup returns CDR1 DFQATT and CDR2 SNEGSKA (reference sequence). CDR3: CSALPKTEAFF. The CDR3 nucleotides are TGCAGTGCTCTACCTAAGACTGAAGCTTTCTTT.

This chain uses TRBV4-2 with TRBJ1-2, with D uncertain. The CDR3 sequence is 14 residues long. The V and J ends lost 0 bases and 4 bases respectively, with 9 bases between them. Per the germline V gene, CDR1 is LGHNA and CDR2 is YNFKEQ. Here the CDR3 reads CASSQDPGGYGYTF. For the CDR3, the DNA is TGTGCCAGCAGCCAAGATCCTGGAGGCTATGGCTACACCTTC.

As concerns this clonotype: A much larger clone lies one base from this, so it may be a read error. This chain uses TRBV20-1 with TRBJ2-6; D is ambiguous. The germline CDR1 and CDR2 sequences are DFQATT and SNEGSKA (reference sequence). This CDR3 comprises 17 residues. The CDR3 loop is CCAETGLSVSGANVLTF. The CDR3 DNA reads TGCTGTGCTGAGACGGGTCTCAGTGTCTCTGGGGCCAACGTCCTGACTTTC.

J is TRBJ1-2 and V is TRBV20-1; TRBD1 aligns across 9 bases. This CDR3 is built from 16 residues. With 3 bases clipped from V and 8 bases from J, the junction kept 16 bases outside the gene matches. The germline CDR1 and CDR2 sequences are DFQATT and SNEGSKA (reference sequence). The CDR3 region is CSARTPVTGGISGYTF. The CDR3 coding sequence is TGCAGTGCTAGGACCCCTGTGACAGGGGGGATAAGCGGCTACACCTTC.

The rearrangement joins TRBV20-1 to TRBJ1-1; 9 bases agree with TRBD1. CDR1 is DFQATT and CDR2 is SNEGSKA in the germline V gene (reference sequence). There are 17 residues in the CDR3. J was trimmed by 6 bases and V by 1 base; bases with no gene match: 15. This CDR3 is CSARAPGQGGRGAEAFF. The CDR3 DNA is TGCAGTGCTAGAGCCCCGGGACAGGGTGGGCGAGGTGCTGAAGCTTTCTTT.

There are a few counts of this clonotype. This chain connects TRBV7-9 to TRBJ2-5; D is ambiguous. V was cut by 5 bases and J by 5 bases, with 9 bases left in between. This CDR3 contains 12 residues. Germline V gene lookup returns CDR1 SEHNR and CDR2 FQNEAQ (reference sequence). This chain's CDR3 is CASSGSGETQYF. Written as DNA, the CDR3 is TGTGCCAGCAGCGGTTCGGGCGAGACCCAGTACTTC.

This clonotype came up many times. The chain recombines TRBV7-6 with TRBJ1-1; D is uncertain. Germline V lookup: CDR1 SGHVS, CDR2 FNYEAQ. This CDR3 comprises 15 residues. Trimming took off 1 base at V and 1 base at J, with 10 bases between the two ends. The CDR3 nucleotides read TGTGCCAGCAGCTTAGAGGGCTGGGGGAACACTGAAGCTTTCTTT. Encoded protein: CASSLEGWGNTEAFF. The whole variable domain, remainder taken from reference TRBV7-6 and TRBJ1-1, is GAGVSQSPRYKVTKRGQDVALRCDPISGHVSLYWYRQALGQGPEFLTYFNYEAQQDKSGLPNDRFSAERPEGSISTLTIQRTEQRDSAMYRCASSLEGWGNTEAFFGQGTRLTVV.

The rearrangement joins TRBV9 to TRBJ1-3; 7 nucleotides match TRBD1. Germline V lookup: CDR1 SGDLS, CDR2 YYNGEE. V lost 6 bases to trimming and J lost 7 bases; unmatched junction nucleotides: 22. The CDR3 spans 18 residues. The DNA of the CDR3 is TGTGCCAGCAACGAAGATAAAACAGGGGAAGTATTAGGTAACACCATATATTTT. Protein sequence: CASNEDKTGEVLGNTIYF.

This clonotype appeared a few times. The chain has TRBV15 and TRBJ1-2, with no clear D. Per germline, CDR1 LNHNV and CDR2 YYDKDF (reference sequence). V lost 0 bases, J lost 3 bases, and 8 bases lay in between. The CDR3 consists of 14 residues. CDR3 nucleotide sequence: TGTGCCACCAGCAGAGAGGGAGGATACTATGGCTACACCTTC. Translation gives CATSREGGYYGYTF. Full variable domain (rest looked up from reference TRBV15 and TRBJ1-2): DAMVIQNPRYQVTQFGKPVTLSCSQTLNHNVMYWYQQKSSQAPKLLFHYYDKDFNNEADTPDNFQSRRPNTSFCFLDIRSPGLGDTAMYLCATSREGGYYGYTFGSGTRLTVV.

This sequence joins TRBV28 and TRBJ1-5; weak D call: TRBD1 (6 bases). CDR3 length equals 14 residues. Germline V gene data show CDR1 as MDHEN and CDR2 as SYDVKM. V was clipped by 2 bases and J by 6 bases, with 11 bases between them. For the CDR3, the DNA is TGTGCCAGCAGTTTAAGGCTGGGGGCTCAGCCCCAGCATTTT. Translation gives CASSLRLGAQPQHF.

This clonotype came up many times. V gene TRBV20-1 combines with J gene TRBJ2-3; D possibly corresponds to TRBD2 (7 bases). V lost 0 bases and J 3 bases, leaving 16 bases between the germline ends. Looked up from germline, CDR1 is DFQATT and CDR2 is SNEGSKA (reference sequence). The CDR3 is made up of 16 amino acids. CDR3 loop: CSARERGRIGTDTQYF. The CDR3 region has the DNA TGCAGTGCTAGAGAGCGGGGGCGTATAGGGACAGATACGCAGTATTTT.

At least ten counts were recorded for this clonotype. The V and J genes are TRBV7-3 and TRBJ2-3; D remains unclear. The ends were cut back, 0 bases at V and 2 bases at J, with 3 bases in the middle. Germline V gene lookup returns CDR1 SGHTA and CDR2 FQGTGA. The CDR3 has 13 amino acids. The CDR3 DNA is TGTGCCAGCAGCTTAACACCCACAGATACGCAGTATTTT. The encoded protein is CASSLTPTDTQYF.

This clonotype was found once. This sequence may be a read error, since a much larger clone differs from it by one base. This chain joins TRBV7-2 and TRBJ1-1; no clear D gene. The CDR3 consists of 13 residues. Germline V gene lookup returns CDR1 SGHTA and CDR2 FQGNSA. V was shortened by 3 bases and J by 3 bases, with 8 bases between the two germline ends. CDR3 nucleotide sequence: TGTGCCAGCAGCTTTAATCAGTACACTGAAGCTTTCTTT. Its protein product is CASSFNQYTEAFF.

The rearrangement joins TRBV5-4 to TRBJ2-1; tentative D call: TRBD1 (8 bases). V lost 0 bases and J 7 bases, leaving 17 bases between the germline ends. The CDR3 extends over 16 amino acids. Germline CDR1 SGHNT, CDR2 YYREEE (reference sequence). The CDR3 DNA reads as TGTGCCAGCAGCTTGGAAGCGGGACAGGTCACAAATGAGCAGTTCTTC. Translation: CASSLEAGQVTNEQFF.